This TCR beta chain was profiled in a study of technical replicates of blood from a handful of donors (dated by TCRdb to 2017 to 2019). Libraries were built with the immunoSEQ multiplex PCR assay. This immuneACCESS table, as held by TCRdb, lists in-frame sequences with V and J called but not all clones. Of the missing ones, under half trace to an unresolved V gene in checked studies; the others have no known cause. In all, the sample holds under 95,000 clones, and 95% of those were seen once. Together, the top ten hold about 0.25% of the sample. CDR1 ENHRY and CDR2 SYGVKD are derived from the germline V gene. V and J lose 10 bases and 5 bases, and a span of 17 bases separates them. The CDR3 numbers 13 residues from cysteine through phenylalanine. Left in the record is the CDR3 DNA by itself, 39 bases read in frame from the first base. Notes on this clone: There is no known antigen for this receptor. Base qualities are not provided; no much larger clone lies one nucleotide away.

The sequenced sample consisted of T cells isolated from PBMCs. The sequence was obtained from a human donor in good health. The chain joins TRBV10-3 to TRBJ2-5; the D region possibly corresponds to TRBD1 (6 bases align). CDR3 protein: CATAQGVGETQYF. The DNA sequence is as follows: TGTGCCACTGCACAGGGTGTTGGGGAGACCCAGTACTTC.